This entry lists 8 T cell receptor beta chains sequenced from one sample in a study of tumor-infiltrating lymphocytes in primary liver carcinoma (dated by TCRdb to 2017 to 2019). TCRdb records Illumina HiSeq 2500 as the sequencer. Starting from approximately 460 ng total RNA, TCRbeta-specific cDNA was produced by reverse transcription with a constant-region primer and ProtoScript II reverse transcriptase. Three nested multiplex PCR rounds, following a slightly modified ARM-PCR procedure, were used to build the TCRbeta libraries. Each of the first two PCR rounds ran for roughly 11 cycles and used multiplex TRBV1-TRBV30 forward primers together with a Cbeta reverse primer. TCRdb itself trimmed the public reads at Q25 with fastp, ran MiXCR and retained productive beta chains. Every CDR3 protein is listed once, alongside the most common genes and DNA of its rows. The sample table contains 100,000 to 150,000 distinct CDR3 sequences; only one count was recorded for approximately 64% of them. 7.5% to 9% of the sample is taken by the ten largest.

Without any cell sorting, total RNA and DNA were co-extracted from about 20-30 mg of bulk tissue using the AllPrep DNA/RNA mini kit. Material for sequencing was liver tumor tissue from sampling region 3. Sample cell subset or site, as interpreted from the label and publication: tumor region T3, left-lateral pole. All receptors come from a woman aged 60-75 years with primary liver carcinoma and hepatitis B virus infection.

On this clonotype itself: A junction end diverges from the germline sequence, so it may reflect a read error. The V and J genes are TRBV29-1 and TRBJ1-1; unclear D gene. The germline V gene has CDR1 SQVTM and CDR2 ANQGSEA. The CDR3 totals 14 residues. The CDR3 region is CSVKQSDGRTEALF. DNA of the CDR3: TGCAGCGTTAAACAATCGGATGGAAGGACTGAAGCTCTCTTT.

On this clonotype itself: A read error may produce the germline difference seen at one junction end. The genes are TRBV10-3 and TRBJ1-1; maybe TRBD1 (5 bases). The CDR3 runs to 13 residues. Germline V gene lookup returns CDR1 ENHRY and CDR2 SYGVKD. The CDR3 region is CATNMGVDTESFF. CDR3 bases: TGTGCCACCAACATGGGGGTGGACACTGAATCTTTCTTT.

This clonotype was detected a few times. The chain has TRBV5-1 and TRBJ2-7, with 14 bases matching TRBD2. Per the germline V gene, CDR1 is SGHRS and CDR2 is YFSETQ. V lost 0 bases to trimming and J lost 7 bases; unmatched junction nucleotides: 0. This CDR3 comprises 14 residues. Written as DNA, the CDR3 is TGCGCCAGCAGCTTGGGACTAGCGGGAGGGGAGCAGTACTTC. As protein: CASSLGLAGGEQYF.

CDR3 protein: CTNSQDLYRSNEKLFF. The CDR3 nucleotides read TGCACCAACAGTCAAGATCTCTATAGGTCCAATGAAAAACTGTTTTTT. The gene calls are TRBV4-1 and TRBJ1-4; D remains ambiguous. The CDR3 has 16 amino acids. Germline V lookup: CDR1 MGHRA, CDR2 YSYEKL.

The J gene is TRBJ1-3, the V gene TRBV28, with a tentative D call TRBD1 (6 bases). The V end was cut by 6 bases, the J end by 3 bases, with 15 bases between. CDR1 MDHEN and CDR2 SYDVKM come from the germline V gene. CDR3 length equals 15 residues. The CDR3 nucleotides read TGTGCCAGCAGAAAACAGGGAGCGCTTGGAAACACCATATATTTT. It translates to CASRKQGALGNTIYF. The full variable domain, completed using reference TRBV28 and TRBJ1-3, is DVKVTQSSRYLVKRTGEKVFLECVQDMDHENMFWYRQDPGLGLRLIYFSYDVKMKEKGDIPEGYSVSREKKERFSLILESASTNQTSMYLCASRKQGALGNTIYFGEGSWLTVV.

In the case of this clonotype: A single base separates this from a much larger clone, so it may be a read error. The chain is built from TRBV28 and TRBJ1-1; perhaps TRBD1 as D (5 bases). Germline V gene lookup returns CDR1 MDHEN and CDR2 SYDVKM. The CDR3 covers 15 residues. CDR3 in amino acids: CAGSFHSRGNTEAFF. The CDR3 region has the DNA TGTGCCGGCAGTTTTCATTCTAGGGGGAACACTGAAGCTTTCTTT.

Comments on this clonotype: This could be a read error, since a much larger clone is one nucleotide away. This chain connects TRBV6-1 to TRBJ2-5, with D tentatively TRBD2 (6 bases). CDR3 length equals 16 residues. V was pared by 6 bases and J by 4 bases, with 21 bases between. The germline gives CDR1 MNHNS, CDR2 SASEGT. CDR3 bases: TGTGCCAGCAGACCTGTGGTAGCGGAAGTGGCAGAGACCCAGTACTTC. Translation gives CASRPVVAEVAETQYF.

This chain links TRBV6-1 with TRBJ2-1; D is perhaps TRBD1 (5 bases). The CDR3 is 15 residues long. Germline loops: CDR1 MNHNS, CDR2 SASEGT. The ends were cut back, 1 base at V and 10 bases at J, with 17 bases in the middle. The CDR3 nucleotides are TGTGCCAGCAGTGAAGGTGGCGCACACAGGAGCGAGCAGTTCTTC. It specifies CASSEGGAHRSEQFF.